The next 31 T cell receptor beta chains were all read from a single sample in a study of cytomegalovirus exposure and HLA in healthy donors. The data were produced by immunoSEQ multiplex PCR, yet TCRdb's version contains in-frame clones alone and is incomplete. The sample carries 200,000 or so clones, roughly 84% recorded once. Sequenced input: PBMCs. All receptors come from a woman younger than 35 in good health and CMV-seropositive.

The V and J genes are TRBV18 and TRBJ1-4; perhaps TRBD1 as D (5 bases). V was trimmed by 4 bases and J by 4 bases, leaving 10 bases between them. Germline lookup yields CDR1 KGHSH and CDR2 LQKENI. This CDR3 has 14 amino acids. CDR3 amino acids: CASSRSGDNEKLFF. DNA for the CDR3: TGTGCCAGCTCACGCTCGGGGGATAATGAAAAACTGTTTTTT.

The V and J genes are TRBV7-9 and TRBJ2-6; D may be TRBD1 (5 bases). Looked up from germline, CDR1 is SEHNR and CDR2 is FQNEAQ (reference sequence). CDR3 length: 16 residues. Trimming took off 4 bases at V and 1 base at J, with 11 bases between the two ends. The CDR3 coding sequence is TGTGCCAGCAGCTGGGGCCGGGTGTCTGGGGCCAACGTCCTGACTTTC. Translation gives CASSWGRVSGANVLTF.

The chain is built from TRBV5-4 and TRBJ2-3; 9 bases map to TRBD1. With V trimmed by 5 bases and J by 4 bases, 11 bases remained unmatched. The CDR3 sequence is 16 residues long. Germline assignment: CDR1 SGHNT and CDR2 YYREEE (reference sequence). CDR3 nucleotide sequence: TGTGCCAGCAGTTTCGGGACAGGGAGTTTAGCAGATACGCAGTATTTT. This encodes CASSFGTGSLADTQYF.

Remarks on this clone: Within the sample, other DNA sequences also encode this same CDR3. The chain joins TRBV28 to TRBJ2-5; TRBD1 matches 8 bases. The V and J ends lost 5 bases and 5 bases, in that order; junction bases with no gene match: 1. The CDR3 is 12 amino acids. Germline V gives CDR1 MDHEN, CDR2 SYDVKM. CDR3 sequence: CASSTGGETQYF. CDR3 DNA: TGTGCCAGCAGTACAGGGGGTGAGACCCAGTACTTC.

This clone has a handful of counts. V usage is TRBV27 and J usage is TRBJ1-2; D perhaps matches TRBD1 (6 bases). The germline V and J ends were trimmed by 5 bases and 0 bases, with 7 bases remaining between them. Per the germline V gene, CDR1 is MNHEY and CDR2 is SMNVEV (reference sequence). The CDR3 spans 13 residues. CDR3 amino acids: CASSGQSNYGYTF. CDR3 in DNA: TGTGCCAGCAGTGGACAGTCTAACTATGGCTACACCTTC.

The rearrangement uses TRBV19 and TRBJ1-2; D gene uncertain. Trimming removed 4 bases at V and 4 bases at J, with 13 bases between. The CDR3 contains 14 residues. Germline V CDR1 and CDR2: LNHDA, SQIVND (reference sequence). The CDR3 region is CASSTQQPFYGYTF. The CDR3 DNA follows: TGTGCCAGTAGTACCCAACAGCCGTTCTATGGCTACACCTTC.

The genes are TRBV4-1 and TRBJ2-2; D uncertain. Trimming cost V 2 bases and J 1 base, with 14 bases left between them. The CDR3 is 17 amino acids. Germline V lookup: CDR1 MGHRA, CDR2 YSYEKL. CDR3 nucleotides: TGCGCCAGCAGCCAAAAGAGGTCGCGGCAGAACACCGGGGAGCTGTTTTTT. It yields the protein CASSQKRSRQNTGELFF.

This rearrangement joins TRBV28 to TRBJ1-5; 9 bases line up with TRBD1. The CDR3 has 15 amino acids. The V gene end was trimmed by 9 bases and the J gene end by 5 bases; junction bases not matched to a gene: 11. Germline assignment: CDR1 MDHEN and CDR2 SYDVKM. The CDR3, as DNA: TGTGCCAGTGCTACGGGACAGGGAGGTCATCAGCCCCAGCATTTT. It is translated as CASATGQGGHQPQHF. Full variable domain (rest looked up from reference TRBV28 and TRBJ1-5): DVKVTQSSRYLVKRTGEKVFLECVQDMDHENMFWYRQDPGLGLRLIYFSYDVKMKEKGDIPEGYSVSREKKERFSLILESASTNQTSMYLCASATGQGGHQPQHFGDGTRLSIL.

This chain links TRBV30 with TRBJ1-1; D remains unclear. V was pared by 0 bases and J by 0 bases, with 5 bases between. Germline V gene lookup returns CDR1 GTSNPN and CDR2 SVGIG (reference sequence). The CDR3 is made up of 13 amino acids. Written as DNA, the CDR3 is TGTGCCTGGAGTGTCCAGGTGAACACTGAAGCTTTCTTT. Amino acids: CAWSVQVNTEAFF. Based on the CDR3 plus reference TRBV30 and TRBJ1-1, the full variable domain is SQTIHQWPATLVQPVGSPLSLECTVEGTSNPNLYWYRQAAGRGLQLLFYSVGIGQISSEVPQNLSASRPQDRQFILSSKKLLLSDSGFYLCAWSVQVNTEAFFGQGTRLTVV.

This clone turned up a few times. The chain employs TRBV20-1 and TRBJ1-4, with D possibly being TRBD1 (6 bases). V lost 3 bases to trimming and J lost 7 bases, with 6 bases between them. The length of the CDR3 is 11 residues. Germline CDR1 is DFQATT and CDR2 is SNEGSKA (reference sequence). The CDR3, as DNA: TGCAGTGCTAGGACAGGTGAAAAACTGTTTTTT. Protein: CSARTGEKLFF.

In its sample, this clone was seen a few times. CDR3 nucleotide sequence: TGTGCCACTACAGGGCCCCCGAACACTGAAGCTTTCTTT. Its translation: CATTGPPNTEAFF. The chain links TRBV15 to TRBJ1-1; tentative D call: TRBD1 (6 bases). Germline V gene sequence: CDR1 LNHNV, CDR2 YYDKDF (reference sequence). V was trimmed by 9 bases and J by 1 base, leaving 12 bases between them. The CDR3 is 13 residues long.

The gene calls are TRBV9 and TRBJ1-1, with 9 bases that match TRBD1. Per the germline V gene, CDR1 is SGDLS and CDR2 is YYNGEE. Trimming removed 3 bases from V and 1 base from J; junction bases left unmatched: 4. The CDR3 is 15 residues long. The DNA for the CDR3 is TGTGCCAGCAGCGAGACACAGGGGGCGAACACTGAAGCTTTCTTT. Its protein product is CASSETQGANTEAFF.

This chain uses TRBV19 with TRBJ1-2; D not certain. The CDR3 sequence is 13 residues long. CDR1 is LNHDA, CDR2 SQIVND, per germline (reference sequence). Between the trimmed V and J ends, which lost 4 bases and 2 bases, there was a span of 8 bases. The CDR3, as DNA: TGTGCCAGTAGTAATAGAGAGAACTATGGCTACACCTTC. Translating gives CASSNRENYGYTF.

The chain links TRBV5-5 to TRBJ1-2, with TRBD1 as a possible D gene (5 bases). This CDR3 is built from 13 residues. Between the trimmed V and J ends, which lost 4 bases and 8 bases, there was a span of 15 bases. Per germline, CDR1 SGHKS and CDR2 YYEKEE (reference sequence). The CDR3 DNA is TGTGCCAGCAGCCCCCGACAGTCGAGAGGCTACACCTTC. This sequence encodes CASSPRQSRGYTF.

The sample holds many counts of this clone. This chain links TRBV9 with TRBJ1-2; TRBD1 matches at 8 bases. The CDR3 totals 13 residues. The V segment lost 4 bases and the J segment 6 bases; nucleotides outside the gene matches: 5. Germline V CDR1 and CDR2: SGDLS, YYNGEE. This CDR3 is CASSWTGLDGYTF. The CDR3 DNA reads as TGTGCCAGCAGCTGGACAGGGTTGGATGGCTACACCTTC.

This clone appeared once. J is TRBJ1-5 and V is TRBV9, with TRBD1 as a possible D gene (5 bases). Trimming took off 7 bases at V and 0 bases at J, with 14 bases between the two ends. The germline V gene has CDR1 SGDLS and CDR2 YYNGEE. CDR3 length: 15 residues. CDR3 in amino acids: CASVTYRFSNQPQHF. Here the CDR3 DNA reads TGTGCCAGCGTAACCTACAGGTTTAGCAATCAGCCCCAGCATTTT. The full variable domain, its missing parts supplied by reference TRBV9 and TRBJ1-5, is DSGVTQTPKHLITATGQRVTLRCSPRSGDLSVYWYQQSLDQGLQFLIQYYNGEERAKGNILERFSAQQFPDLHSELNLSSLELGDSALYFCASVTYRFSNQPQHFGDGTRLSIL.

The chain recombines TRBV19 with TRBJ1-5; 7 bases align to TRBD1. Trimming took 7 bases from V and 4 from J; bases not matched to a gene: 10. The CDR3 is 15 residues long. Germline V lookup: CDR1 LNHDA, CDR2 SQIVND (reference sequence). CDR3 bases: TGTGCCAGTACCTTAACAGGGGTCCATAATCAGCCCCAGCATTTT. This translates into CASTLTGVHNQPQHF. The whole variable domain, filled in from reference TRBV19 and TRBJ1-5, reads DGGITQSPKYLFRKEGQNVTLSCEQNLNHDAMYWYRQDPGQGLRLIYYSQIVNDFQKGDIAEGYSVSREKKESFPLTVTSAQKNPTAFYLCASTLTGVHNQPQHFGDGTRLSIL.

V and J are TRBV27 and TRBJ2-1, with a possible D match to TRBD1 (5 bases). V lost 7 bases and J 1 base, leaving 14 bases between the germline ends. The CDR3 runs to 15 residues. The V gene's germline CDR1 is MNHEY and CDR2 SMNVEV (reference sequence). This chain's CDR3 is CASIPWGQSYNEQFF. CDR3 in DNA: TGTGCCAGCATCCCTTGGGGCCAGTCCTACAATGAGCAGTTCTTC.

This chain connects TRBV7-9 to TRBJ2-5, with a tentative D call TRBD2 (6 bases). Germline CDR1 SEHNR, CDR2 FQNEAQ (reference sequence). The length of the CDR3 is 16 residues. Between the trimmed V and J ends, which lost 1 base and 6 bases, there was a span of 18 bases. The CDR3 DNA follows: TGTGCCAGCAGCTTAGAATTTGGGGGGTACAGGAAGACCCAGTACTTC. Residues: CASSLEFGGYRKTQYF.

This sequence joins TRBV9 and TRBJ2-1, with 8 nucleotides matching TRBD2. V lost 0 bases and J lost 2; bases outside the gene matches: 1. Germline V gene sequence: CDR1 SGDLS, CDR2 YYNGEE. This CDR3 spans 15 amino acids. Here the CDR3 DNA reads TGTGCCAGCAGCGTAGGACTAGCGACCTACAATGAGCAGTTCTTC. Translation: CASSVGLATYNEQFF.

V and J are TRBV2 and TRBJ2-5; 7 nucleotides agree with TRBD1. This CDR3 is 16 amino acids long. The V and J ends lost 10 bases and 4 bases, in that order; junction bases with no gene match: 18. CDR1 is SNHLY and CDR2 is FYNNEI in the germline V gene. The CDR3 DNA is TGTGCCACTAAAGGGTCGACAGGGCGCAGCGGAGAGACCCAGTACTTC. Its translation: CATKGSTGRSGETQYF.

The chain links TRBV10-3 to TRBJ1-3; D might be TRBD1 (6 bases). The germline V gene has CDR1 ENHRY and CDR2 SYGVKD. V was trimmed by 0 bases and J by 1 base, leaving 13 bases between them. The CDR3 has 17 amino acids. The CDR3 loop is CAISESTGRGSGNTIYF. CDR3 sequence (DNA): TGTGCCATCAGTGAGTCGACTGGTAGGGGGTCTGGAAACACCATATATTTT.

The chain combines TRBV7-9 with TRBJ1-1; D uncertain. This CDR3 region has 16 residues. Trimming pared 1 base from V and 4 bases from J, leaving 16 bases between. Germline V gene data show CDR1 as SEHNR and CDR2 as FQNEAQ (reference sequence). The CDR3: CASSLGWPDLPTEAFF. In DNA form, the CDR3 reads TGTGCCAGCAGCTTAGGTTGGCCCGATCTTCCCACTGAAGCTTTCTTT. Supplemented by reference TRBV7-9 and TRBJ1-1, the full variable domain reads DTGVSQNPRHKITKRGQNVTFRCDPISEHNRLYWYRQTLGQGPEFLTYFQNEAQLEKSRLLSDRFSAERPKGSFSTLEIQRTEQGDSAMYLCASSLGWPDLPTEAFFGQGTRLTVV.

This sequence joins TRBV27 and TRBJ2-7; 10 bases agree with TRBD2. The CDR3 consists of 15 residues. V lost 4 bases to trimming and J lost 5 bases; unmatched junction nucleotides: 8. The germline CDR1 and CDR2 sequences are MNHEY and SMNVEV (reference sequence). CDR3 sequence (DNA): TGTGCCAGCAGTTCTCTAGCGGGAGTCCCCAACGAGCAGTACTTC. It is translated as CASSSLAGVPNEQYF.

This chain joins TRBV27 and TRBJ2-5; 7 bases agree with TRBD1. The ends lost 3 bases at V and 2 bases at J; junction bases unmatched: 6. The length of the CDR3 is 15 residues. From germline, CDR1 is MNHEY and CDR2 SMNVEV (reference sequence). The CDR3 DNA is TGTGCCAGCAGTTTCGGGACAGAGTTACAAGAGACCCAGTACTTC. Amino acids: CASSFGTELQETQYF.

This rearrangement joins TRBV10-1 to TRBJ1-5, with unresolved D. CDR1 is WNHNN, CDR2 SYGVQD, per germline (reference sequence). Trimming cost V 6 bases and J 9 bases, with 18 bases left between them. CDR3 size: 14 residues. The CDR3 nucleotides are TGCGCCAGCAGCGTGGAACATCCCGGGAGGCCCCAGCATTTT. The encoded protein is CASSVEHPGRPQHF.

A few counts support this clone. The chain couples TRBV6-1 to TRBJ1-5, with 11 positions matching TRBD1. The CDR3 is 14 amino acids. The junction had 4 bases not matched to a gene; V was cut back by 6 bases and J by 6 bases. Germline-derived CDR1 and CDR2 are MNHNS and SASEGT. CDR3 loop: CASSGQGAAQPQHF. The DNA for the CDR3 is TGTGCCAGCAGCGGACAGGGGGCTGCTCAGCCCCAGCATTTT.

This clone was observed once. This chain links TRBV29-1 with TRBJ2-7, with D perhaps TRBD1 (6 bases). The CDR3 contains 11 residues. Trimming cost V 6 bases and J 0 bases, with 6 bases left between them. Germline CDR1 SQVTM, CDR2 ANQGSEA. The CDR3 DNA follows: TGCAGCGTGGGGGCCTCCTACGAGCAGTACTTC. It specifies CSVGASYEQYF.

The J gene is TRBJ2-3, the V gene TRBV28, with D possibly being TRBD2 (5 bases). The V and J ends lost 0 bases and 13 bases respectively, with 17 bases between them. The CDR3 runs to 14 residues. Germline CDR1 reads MDHEN; CDR2 reads SYDVKM. The chain's CDR3 is CASSLWGRGLIEYF. CDR3 bases: TGTGCCAGCAGTTTATGGGGCCGGGGATTAATCGAGTATTTT.

This rearrangement joins TRBV4-1 to TRBJ1-1, with a weak D call TRBD1 (6 bases). Trimming took off 3 bases at V and 5 bases at J, with 19 bases between the two ends. CDR1 is MGHRA, CDR2 YSYEKL, per germline. The CDR3 spans 16 residues. CDR3 protein: CASSQPVRDTGTEAFF. The CDR3 DNA reads as TGCGCCAGCAGCCAGCCAGTTCGGGACACGGGGACTGAAGCTTTCTTT.

V and J are TRBV27 and TRBJ1-4; TRBD1 matches at 8 bases. Germline V gene data show CDR1 as MNHEY and CDR2 as SMNVEV (reference sequence). The V and J ends lost 3 bases and 1 base, in that order; junction bases with no gene match: 7. The CDR3 is made up of 17 amino acids. The CDR3 DNA follows: TGTGCCAGCAGTTTCATCGGACAGGGAGGAACTAATGAAAAACTGTTTTTT. Encoded protein: CASSFIGQGGTNEKLFF. The entire variable domain, with the rest obtained from reference TRBV27 and TRBJ1-4, is as follows: EAQVTQNPRYLITVTGKKLTVTCSQNMNHEYMSWYRQDPGLGLRQIYYSMNVEVTDKGDVPEGYKVSRKEKRNFPLILESPSPNQTSLYFCASSFIGQGGTNEKLFFGSGTQLSVL.